The 15 T cell receptor beta chains below come from one sample, sequenced in a study of T cell changes during pregnancy in multiple sclerosis. The table came from immunoSEQ multiplex PCR; TCRdb's copy has only in-frame clones and leaves some out. The sample lists roughly 40,000 clones; more than 90% were seen once. The input for sequencing was CD4+ T cells from peripheral blood mononuclear cells, taken in the second trimester of pregnancy. The origin of the receptors is a female donor in good health, enrolled as a control in a pregnancy study.

This clone has only one observation. This chain joins TRBV7-9 and TRBJ1-4; maybe TRBD1 (5 bases). The CDR3 loop spans 14 amino acids. The germline V and J ends were trimmed by 8 bases and 10 bases, with 20 bases remaining between them. CDR1 SEHNR and CDR2 FQNEAQ come from the germline V gene (reference sequence). CDR3 amino acids: CASQPGGGFVKLFF. CDR3 DNA sequence: TGTGCCAGCCAGCCCGGGGGTGGATTTGTAAAACTGTTTTTT.

V gene TRBV5-1 combines with J gene TRBJ2-6, with TRBD2 identical over 9 bases. CDR1 and CDR2 (germline): SGHRS, YFSETQ. The CDR3 totals 18 residues. J gave up 0 bases and V 6 bases, and 10 bases lay outside the gene matches. The DNA of the CDR3 is TGCGCCAGCACCGTATTAGCGGGGGCTAACTCTGGGGCCAACGTCCTGACTTTC. Its protein product is CASTVLAGANSGANVLTF.

The J gene is TRBJ2-7, the V gene TRBV30; a weak D match, TRBD1 (6 bases). V was shortened by 3 bases and J by 5 bases, with 8 bases between the two germline ends. This CDR3 spans 11 amino acids. CDR1 GTSNPN and CDR2 SVGIG come from the germline V gene (reference sequence). CDR3: CAWSWGHEQYF. The CDR3 DNA reads as TGTGCCTGGAGCTGGGGGCACGAGCAGTACTTC.

In its sample, this clone was seen once. V is TRBV11-2 and J is TRBJ1-2; D not resolved. V shed 5 bases and J shed 7 bases, with 20 bases lying between them. The CDR3 sequence is 15 residues long. Looked up from germline, CDR1 is SGHAT and CDR2 is FQNNGV. DNA of the CDR3: TGTGCCAGCAGCCCCCCGAACACGGGTGGCTCTGGCTACACCTTC. As protein: CASSPPNTGGSGYTF.

V gene TRBV7-3 combines with J gene TRBJ2-5; D perhaps matches TRBD2 (6 bases). Per the germline V gene, CDR1 is SGHTA and CDR2 is FQGTGA. V was pared by 5 bases and J by 2 bases, with 12 bases between. CDR3 length: 14 amino acids. The CDR3 is CASSHSGAQETQYF. The DNA for the CDR3 is TGTGCCAGCAGCCATAGCGGAGCGCAAGAGACCCAGTACTTC.

This clone turned up a few times. V and J are TRBV9 and TRBJ1-1, with 7 positions matching TRBD1. With 0 bases clipped from V and 10 bases from J, the junction kept 0 bases outside the gene matches. The CDR3 runs to 11 residues. Germline V CDR1 and CDR2: SGDLS, YYNGEE. CDR3 in amino acids: CASSVAGGAFF. The CDR3 DNA reads TGTGCCAGCAGCGTAGCAGGGGGAGCTTTCTTT.

The chain uses TRBV5-1 and TRBJ2-3, with D maybe TRBD2 (5 bases). The CDR3 is made up of 16 amino acids. The V and J ends lost 3 bases and 0 bases respectively, with 14 bases between them. Germline CDR1 reads SGHRS; CDR2 reads YFSETQ. The CDR3 nucleotides read TGCGCCAGCAGCTGGCAAACTAGAGCTAGCACAGATACGCAGTATTTT. Protein: CASSWQTRASTDTQYF.

The count of this clone is one. V and J are TRBV5-1 and TRBJ2-1; TRBD2 agrees at 9 bases. CDR1 is SGHRS and CDR2 is YFSETQ in the germline V gene. The ends lost 2 bases at V and 7 bases at J; junction bases unmatched: 7. This CDR3 region has 15 residues. The CDR3 sequence is CASSFAGGPGNEQFF. The CDR3 DNA sequence: TGCGCCAGCAGCTTCGCGGGGGGGCCGGGTAATGAGCAGTTCTTC.

This clone has just a few counts. J is TRBJ2-3 and V is TRBV19; a weak D match, TRBD2 (5 bases). Trimming stripped 3 bases from V and 1 base from J, with 11 bases between. This CDR3 is built from 15 residues. Per the germline V gene, CDR1 is LNHDA and CDR2 is SQIVND (reference sequence). CDR3 loop: CASSMRAAGTDTQYF. For the CDR3, the DNA is TGTGCCAGTAGTATGAGGGCCGCTGGCACAGATACGCAGTATTTT. Based on the CDR3 plus reference TRBV19 and TRBJ2-3, the full variable domain is DGGITQSPKYLFRKEGQNVTLSCEQNLNHDAMYWYRQDPGQGLRLIYYSQIVNDFQKGDIAEGYSVSREKKESFPLTVTSAQKNPTAFYLCASSMRAAGTDTQYFGPGTRLTVL.

The V gene is TRBV5-8, the J gene TRBJ2-5; 10 nucleotides line up with TRBD1. CDR1 is SGHTS, CDR2 YDEGEE, per germline. The CDR3 loop spans 15 amino acids. With V trimmed by 3 bases and J by 3 bases, 5 bases remained unmatched. CDR3 amino acids: CASSSDRGPKETQYF. The CDR3 DNA is TGTGCCAGCAGCTCTGACAGGGGGCCCAAAGAGACCCAGTACTTC.

The V call is TRBV5-1, the J call TRBJ2-3; 14 positions agree with TRBD2. Germline CDR1 and CDR2: SGHRS and YFSETQ. The CDR3 is 17 amino acids. V dropped 3 bases and J dropped 6; count of bases not matched to a gene: 9. The chain's CDR3 is CASSSGLAGAVRDTQYF. DNA for the CDR3: TGCGCCAGCAGCTCGGGACTAGCGGGAGCTGTACGTGATACGCAGTATTTT.

J is TRBJ1-2 and V is TRBV6-5; 7 positions match TRBD1. The V gene's germline CDR1 is MNHEY and CDR2 SVGAGI. This CDR3 has 14 amino acids. V lost 6 bases, J lost 4 bases, and 8 bases stayed unmatched. Here the CDR3 DNA reads TGTGCCAGCAGCAGATTGGGACAGTTCTATGGCTACACCTTC. Translation: CASSRLGQFYGYTF.

About this clone itself: Within the sample, other DNA sequences also encode this same CDR3. The J gene is TRBJ2-5, the V gene TRBV5-1; TRBD2 matches 7 bases. The ends lost 1 base at V and 5 bases at J; junction bases unmatched: 2. The CDR3 is 13 residues long. The germline V gene has CDR1 SGHRS and CDR2 YFSETQ. DNA for the CDR3: TGCGCCAGCAGCTTGCAGGGAGGGGAGACCCAGTACTTC. This translates into CASSLQGGETQYF. Full variable domain (rest looked up from reference TRBV5-1 and TRBJ2-5): KAGVTQTPRYLIKTRGQQVTLSCSPISGHRSVSWYQQTPGQGLQFLFEYFSETQRNKGNFPGRFSGRQFSNSRSEMNVSTLELGDSALYLCASSLQGGETQYFGPGTRLLVL.

The rearrangement uses TRBV6-6 and TRBJ2-5; a possible D gene is TRBD1 (6 bases). V lost 4 bases and J lost 5, with 14 bases in between. From germline, CDR1 is MNHNY and CDR2 SVGAGI (reference sequence). This CDR3 is 14 amino acids long. CDR3 in amino acids: CASSLRETGETQYF. Here the CDR3 DNA reads TGTGCCAGCAGTTTACGGGAAACAGGGGAGACCCAGTACTTC.

The count of this clone is one. The rearrangement uses TRBV2 and TRBJ1-5; 9 bases are a match to TRBD1. The CDR3 length is 16 residues. V shed 2 bases and J 7 bases; nucleotides not matched to a gene: 9. Germline-derived CDR1 and CDR2 are SNHLY and FYNNEI. The CDR3 region is CASSESGTGLGQPQHF. CDR3 nucleotides: TGTGCCAGCAGTGAATCCGGGACAGGGTTGGGGCAGCCCCAGCATTTT. The full variable domain, its missing parts supplied by reference TRBV2 and TRBJ1-5, is EPEVTQTPSHQVTQMGQEVILRCVPISNHLYFYWYRQILGQKVEFLVSFYNNEISEKSEIFDDQFSVERPDGSNFTLKIRSTKLEDSAMYFCASSESGTGLGQPQHFGDGTRLSIL.